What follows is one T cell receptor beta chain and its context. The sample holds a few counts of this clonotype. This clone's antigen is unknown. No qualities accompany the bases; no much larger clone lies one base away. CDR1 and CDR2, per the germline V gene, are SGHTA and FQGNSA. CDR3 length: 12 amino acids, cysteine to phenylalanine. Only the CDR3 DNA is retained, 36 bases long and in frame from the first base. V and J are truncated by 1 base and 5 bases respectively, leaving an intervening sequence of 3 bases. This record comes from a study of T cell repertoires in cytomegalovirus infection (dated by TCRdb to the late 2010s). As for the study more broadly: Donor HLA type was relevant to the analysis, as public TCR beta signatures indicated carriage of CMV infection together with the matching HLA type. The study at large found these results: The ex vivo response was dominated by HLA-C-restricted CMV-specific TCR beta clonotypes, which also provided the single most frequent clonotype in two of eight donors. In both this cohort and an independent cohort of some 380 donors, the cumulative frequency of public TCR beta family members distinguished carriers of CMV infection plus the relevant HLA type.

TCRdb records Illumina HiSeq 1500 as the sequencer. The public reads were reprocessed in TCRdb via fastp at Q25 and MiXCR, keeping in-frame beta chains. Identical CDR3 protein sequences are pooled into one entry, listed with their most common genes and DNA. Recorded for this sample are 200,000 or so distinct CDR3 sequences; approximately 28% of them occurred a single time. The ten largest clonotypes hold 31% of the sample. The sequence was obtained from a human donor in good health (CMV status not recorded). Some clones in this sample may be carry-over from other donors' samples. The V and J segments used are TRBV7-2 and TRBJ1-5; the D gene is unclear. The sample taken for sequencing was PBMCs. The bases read TGTGCCAGCAGCTTAGAAGATCAGCCCCAGCATTTT. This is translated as CASSLEDQPQHF.